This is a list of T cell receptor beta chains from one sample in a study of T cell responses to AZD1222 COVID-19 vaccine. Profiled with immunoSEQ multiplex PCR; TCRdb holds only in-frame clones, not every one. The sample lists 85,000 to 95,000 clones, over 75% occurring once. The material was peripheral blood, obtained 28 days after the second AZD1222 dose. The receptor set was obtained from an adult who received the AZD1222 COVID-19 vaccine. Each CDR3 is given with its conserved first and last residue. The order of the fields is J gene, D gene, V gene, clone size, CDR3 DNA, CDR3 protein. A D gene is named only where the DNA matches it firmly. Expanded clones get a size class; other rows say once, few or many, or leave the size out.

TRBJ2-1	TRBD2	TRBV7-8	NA	TGTGCCAGCAGCTTCGGACTAGCGGGGGGGCCGGCCTACAATGAGCAGTTCTTC	CASSFGLAGGPAYNEQFF
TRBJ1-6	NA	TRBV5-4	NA	TGTGCCAGCAGCCGAAGGTCTGGAGCCAACTATAATTCACCCCTCCACTTT	CASSRRSGANYNSPLHF
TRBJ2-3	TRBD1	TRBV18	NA	TGTGCCAGCGTGGACAGGCGCGGAGATACGCAGTATTTT	CASVDRRGDTQYF
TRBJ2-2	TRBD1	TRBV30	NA	TGTGCCTGGGAGGGACAGGGAACCACCGGGGAGCTGTTTTTT	CAWEGQGTTGELFF
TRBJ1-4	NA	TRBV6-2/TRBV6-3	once	TGTGCCAGCAGCCATTTTTGGGGAAGTGAAAAACTGTTTTTT	CASSHFWGSEKLFF
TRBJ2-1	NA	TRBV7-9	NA	TGTGCCAGCAGCTCCTTATCAGGTTTCTACAATGAGCAGTTCTTC	CASSSLSGFYNEQFF
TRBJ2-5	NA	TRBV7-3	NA	TGTGCCAGCAGCCAGGGCCTCTTATCGGAGCAAGAGACCCAGTACTTC	CASSQGLLSEQETQYF
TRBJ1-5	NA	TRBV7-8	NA	TGTGCCAGCAGCTTAGGGGTGAGGACAGCCCAGCATTTT	CASSLGVRTAQHF
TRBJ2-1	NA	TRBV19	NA	TGTGCCAGTAGTCCGGTGTCCTACAATGAGCAGTTCTTC	CASSPVSYNEQFF
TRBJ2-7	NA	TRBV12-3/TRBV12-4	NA	TGTGCCAGCACCCCAGGGGTAACCTACGAGCAGTACTTC	CASTPGVTYEQYF
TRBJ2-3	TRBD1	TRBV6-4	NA	TGTGCCAGCAGTGACAACAGGGGAGCAGGAACAGATACGCAGTATTTT	CASSDNRGAGTDTQYF
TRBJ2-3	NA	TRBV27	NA	TGTGCCAGCAGTTTATCGGGGGCTTTTGGTACAGATACGCAGTATTTT	CASSLSGAFGTDTQYF
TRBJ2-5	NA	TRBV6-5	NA	TGTGCCAGCGCCCCAGTACAAGAGACCCAGTACTTC	CASAPVQETQYF
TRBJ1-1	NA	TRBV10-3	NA	TGTGCCATCAGTGCACTACAGGGTGCTGAAGCTTTCTTT	CAISALQGAEAFF
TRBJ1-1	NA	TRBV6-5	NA	TGTGCCAGCAGGGATGACAGACAGAACACTGAAGCTTTCTTT	CASRDDRQNTEAFF
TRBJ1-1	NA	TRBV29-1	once	TGCAGTGCCGGGGTGATGAACACTGAAGCTTTCTTT	CSAGVMNTEAFF
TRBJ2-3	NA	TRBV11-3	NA	TGTGCCAGCAGCTTTGGGGGGCTCACAGATACGCAGTATTTT	CASSFGGLTDTQYF
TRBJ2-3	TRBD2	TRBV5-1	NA	TGCGCCAGCAGCTTGACTAGCGGGGGGTTAGATACGCAGTATTTT	CASSLTSGGLDTQYF
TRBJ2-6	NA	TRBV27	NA	TGTGCCAGCAGTTTATACTCTGGGGCCAACGTCCTGACTTTC	CASSLYSGANVLTF
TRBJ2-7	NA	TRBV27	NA	TGTGCCAGCAGTTTAGCGAGGACTTCGAGCTCCTACGAGCAGTACTTC	CASSLARTSSSYEQYF